This entry describes one T cell receptor beta chain. Antigen: not known. This specimen comes from a study of cytomegalovirus exposure and HLA in healthy donors. Study context: From HLA-typed donors, an early data release held around 80 million unique TCRs.

Germline CDR1 and CDR2: SEHNR and FQNEAQ (reference sequence). V dropped 5 bases and J dropped 1 base, with 11 bases sitting between them. The CDR3 runs 14 residues. Whole-study results and caveats: In a later analysis, productive TCRs from donors in an Asian-associated ancestry cluster reportedly carried fewer N-insertions than the cohort mean.

The PCR was carried out with 60 Vbeta primers and 13 Jbeta primers. Here immunoSEQ multiplex PCR was the method, and the copy in TCRdb shows in-frame clones only, minus some. Its table lists around 50,000 clones. The TCR originated in a male donor in good health and CMV-seronegative. The chain employs TRBV7-9 and TRBJ2-5; D is ambiguous. The sequenced material came from PBMCs. CDR3 protein: CASSLPRIQETQYF. In DNA, the CDR3 is TGTGCCAGCAGCCTACCTCGAATCCAAGAGACCCAGTACTTC.